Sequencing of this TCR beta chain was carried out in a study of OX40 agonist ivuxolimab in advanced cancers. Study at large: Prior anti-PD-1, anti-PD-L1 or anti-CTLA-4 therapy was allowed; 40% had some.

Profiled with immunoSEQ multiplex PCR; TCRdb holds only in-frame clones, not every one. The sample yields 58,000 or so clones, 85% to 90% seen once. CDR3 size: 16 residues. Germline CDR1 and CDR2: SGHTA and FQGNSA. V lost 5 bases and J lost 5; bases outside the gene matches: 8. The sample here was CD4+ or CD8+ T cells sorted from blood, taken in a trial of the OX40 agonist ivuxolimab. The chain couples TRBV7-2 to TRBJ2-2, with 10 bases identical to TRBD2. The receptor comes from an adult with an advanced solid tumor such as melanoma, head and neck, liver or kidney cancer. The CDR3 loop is CASSPSGGAQTGELFF. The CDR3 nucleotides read TGTGCCAGCAGCCCAAGCGGGGGGGCCCAGACCGGGGAGCTGTTTTTT.